This is a list of T cell receptor beta chains from one sample in a study of radiotherapy plus CTLA-4 blockade in lung cancer. Profiled with immunoSEQ multiplex PCR; TCRdb holds only in-frame clones, not every one. The data contain 45,000 to 75,000 clones, about 80% of them singletons. Sequencing was performed on peripheral blood, taken from a patient treated with radiotherapy plus ipilimumab. These receptor sequences come from a human donor with non-small cell lung cancer who had a partial response to radiotherapy plus ipilimumab. CDR3s include the opening cysteine and the closing phenylalanine or tryptophan. The D gene is left open where the match is weak. Clone size appears in some rows only: once, few, many, or a class for an expanded clone.

TRBV11-1,TRBJ2-7,.,.,TGTGCCAGCAGCCCTGAGAATGAGAGATACGAGCAGTACTTC,CASSPENERYEQYF
TRBV5-1,TRBJ2-2,.,.,TGCGCCAGCAGCTTGATGGCAGGGTCCACCGGGGAGCTGTTTTTT,CASSLMAGSTGELFF
TRBV4-1,TRBJ2-3,.,few,TGCGCCAGCAGCCAAGATCTCGCAGGTTGGGCAGATACGCAGTATTTT,CASSQDLAGWADTQYF
TRBV5-1,TRBJ2-4,.,.,TGCGCCAGCAGCTCGCGTTCGAAACGAGGGGGCATAGAACTAGCAGATTTAGCCAAAAACATTCAGTACTTC,CASSSRSKRGGIELADLAKNIQYF
TRBV4-3,TRBJ1-4,TRBD1,.,TGCGCCAGCAGCCTATCAGGGGGCGGGGGAAATGAAAAACTGTTTTTT,CASSLSGGGGNEKLFF
TRBV4-2,TRBJ2-2,TRBD1,once,TGTGCCAGCAGCCTCGACAGGGGACCCGGGGAGCTGTTTTTT,CASSLDRGPGELFF
TRBV7-8,TRBJ1-1,TRBD1,few,TGTGCCAGCAGCAGACGGACCTCCGTGGGACAGGGGGCCCCTGAAGCTTTCTTT,CASSRRTSVGQGAPEAFF
TRBV6-1,TRBJ1-1,.,few,TGTGCCAGCAGTGAACACCGGACTGAAGCTTTCTTT,CASSEHRTEAFF
TRBV30,TRBJ1-1,TRBD1,few,TGTGCCTGGAGCCCCGGGACAGGGGGGGGGAACACTGAAGCTTTCTTT,CAWSPGTGGGNTEAFF
TRBV18,TRBJ1-6,.,.,TGTGCCAGCTCACCCAGTGCGGGGGGTTCACCCCTCCACTTT,CASSPSAGGSPLHF
TRBV2,TRBJ2-7,TRBD2,once,TGTGCCACTACTCCGGGACTAGCGGGGGGCGAGCAGTACTTC,CATTPGLAGGEQYF
TRBV7-2,TRBJ2-1,.,.,TGTGCCAGCGCCGACACGTTGAGCTCCTACAATGAGCAGTTCTTC,CASADTLSSYNEQFF
TRBV9,TRBJ2-7,.,.,TGTGCCAGCAGCGTAGGGGACTCCTCCTACGAGCAGTACTTC,CASSVGDSSYEQYF
TRBV5-4,TRBJ2-7,.,.,TGTGCCAGCAGCCGACGGACAGAAGCCTTCTACGAGCAGTACTTC,CASSRRTEAFYEQYF
TRBV4-2,TRBJ2-3,TRBD1,.,TGTGCCAGCAGCCAAGACGCCGGAACAGGGGGCTGGACAGATACGCAGTATTTT,CASSQDAGTGGWTDTQYF
TRBV5-1,TRBJ2-1,TRBD1,.,TGCGCCAGCAGCCCGGAGACAGGGGAAGTCGAGCAGTTCTTC,CASSPETGEVEQFF
TRBV4-2,TRBJ1-3,.,.,TGTGCCAGCAGCCAAGTCGGAGGCGGAGGGGCCCGGGGGGGAAACACCATATATTTT,CASSQVGGGGARGGNTIYF